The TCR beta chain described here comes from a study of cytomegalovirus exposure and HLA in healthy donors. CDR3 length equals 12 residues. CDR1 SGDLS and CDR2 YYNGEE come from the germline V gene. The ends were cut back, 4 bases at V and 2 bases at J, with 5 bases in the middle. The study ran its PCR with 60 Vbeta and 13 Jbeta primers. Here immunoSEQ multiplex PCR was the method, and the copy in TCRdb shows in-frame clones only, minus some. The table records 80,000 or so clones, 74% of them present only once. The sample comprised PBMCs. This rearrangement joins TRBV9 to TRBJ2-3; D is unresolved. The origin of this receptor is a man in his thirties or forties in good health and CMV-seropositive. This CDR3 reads CASSLNTDTQYF. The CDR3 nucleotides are TGTGCCAGCAGCTTAAACACAGATACGCAGTATTTT.